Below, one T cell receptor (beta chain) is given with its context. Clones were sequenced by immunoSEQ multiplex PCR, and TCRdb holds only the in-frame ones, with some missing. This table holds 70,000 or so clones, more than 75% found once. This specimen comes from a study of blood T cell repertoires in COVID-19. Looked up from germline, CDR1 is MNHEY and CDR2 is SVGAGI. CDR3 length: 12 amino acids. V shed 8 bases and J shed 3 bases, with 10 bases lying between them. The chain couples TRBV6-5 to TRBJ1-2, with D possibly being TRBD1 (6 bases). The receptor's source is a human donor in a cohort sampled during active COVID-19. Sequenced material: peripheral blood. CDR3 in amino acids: CASPNRDYGYTF. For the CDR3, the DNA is TGTGCCAGCCCCAACAGGGACTATGGCTACACCTTC.